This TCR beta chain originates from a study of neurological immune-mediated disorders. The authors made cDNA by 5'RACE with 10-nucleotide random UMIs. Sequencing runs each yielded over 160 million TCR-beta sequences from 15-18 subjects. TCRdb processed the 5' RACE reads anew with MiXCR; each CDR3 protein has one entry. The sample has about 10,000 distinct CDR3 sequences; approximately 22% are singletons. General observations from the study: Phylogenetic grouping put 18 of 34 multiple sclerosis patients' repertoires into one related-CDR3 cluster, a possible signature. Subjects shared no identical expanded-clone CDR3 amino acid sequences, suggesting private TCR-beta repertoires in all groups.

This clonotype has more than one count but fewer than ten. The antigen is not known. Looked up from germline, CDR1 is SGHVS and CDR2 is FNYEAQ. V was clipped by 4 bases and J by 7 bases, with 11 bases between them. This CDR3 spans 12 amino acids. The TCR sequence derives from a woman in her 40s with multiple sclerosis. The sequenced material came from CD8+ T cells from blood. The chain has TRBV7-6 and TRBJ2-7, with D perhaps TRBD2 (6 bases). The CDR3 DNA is TGTGCCAGCAGCTCTAGTGGGGGGGAGCAGTACTTC. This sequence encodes CASSSSGGEQYF. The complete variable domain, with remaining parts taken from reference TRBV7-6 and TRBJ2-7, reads GAGVSQSPRYKVTKRGQDVALRCDPISGHVSLYWYRQALGQGPEFLTYFNYEAQQDKSGLPNDRFSAERPEGSISTLTIQRTEQRDSAMYRCASSSSGGEQYFGPGTRLTVT.